This passage covers 21 T cell receptor beta chains from one sample sequenced in a study of T cell clonality in common variable immunodeficiency. Assay used: immunoSEQ multiplex PCR; TCRdb lists only in-frame clones, some missing. This sample comprises about 52,000 clones, none seen once only. Sequenced sample: peripheral blood mononuclear cells. These receptors were taken from a person aged 18-70 years in good health.

This clone was detected ten times or more. Sequencing ends 3 residues short of the CDR3 end; the germline J gene provides the rest. V usage is TRBV4-2 and J usage is TRBJ1-2; unclear D gene. The length of the CDR3 is 17 residues. Germline V gene lookup returns CDR1 LGHNA and CDR2 YNFKEQ. The covered CDR3 bases are TGTGCCAGCAGCCAACACAAGCGGGGAGGAGAGAGAGTGGGC. It encodes CASSQHKRGGERVG. The entire CDR3 protein reads CASSQHKRGGERVGYTF.

This clone was recorded many times. The CDR3 goes on 3 residues after the read ends, and that part is filled in from the germline J gene. The chain couples TRBV10-3 to TRBJ1-4; a weak D match, TRBD1 (5 bases). V dropped 2 bases and J dropped 0 bases, with 19 bases sitting between them. This CDR3 region has 19 residues. Germline V gene lookup returns CDR1 ENHRY and CDR2 SYGVKD. The CDR3 loop reads CAISETITGISATNEKLFF. The sequenced CDR3 bases are TGTGCCATCAGTGAGACTATAACAGGAATTAGTGCAACTAATGAAAAA.

This clone showed up many times. The sequence runs out 3 residues before the end of the CDR3; the remainder is reconstructed from the germline J gene. The chain recombines TRBV10-1 with TRBJ1-1, with D possibly being TRBD1 (6 bases). The CDR3 runs to 13 residues. The V end was cut by 5 bases, the J end by 4 bases, with 11 bases between. CDR1 and CDR2 (germline): WNHNN, SYGVQD (reference sequence). The part of the CDR3 DNA that was read is TGCGCCAGCAGTACAGGGTTTGGCACTGAA. Its protein is CASSTGFGTE. The entire CDR3 protein is CASSTGFGTEAFF.

A few counts support this clone. The DNA ends 3 residues before the CDR3 does, and the rest of the CDR3 is filled in from the germline J gene. J is TRBJ2-5 and V is TRBV5-3; 9 bases line up with TRBD2. TRBV5-3 is noted as an ORF with a role that remains uncertain. V shed 1 base, J shed 5 bases, and the junction held 12 bases outside the gene matches. This CDR3 has 17 residues. This CDR3 reads CARSLTAGGPFCETQYF. The covered CDR3 bases are TGTGCCAGAAGCTTGACGGCGGGAGGGCCTTTTTGCGAGACC.

In its sample, this clone was seen a few times. Partial CDR3 DNA: TGTGCCAGCAGCTTAATGGGGCTAGGTGAAAAA. Its translation is CASSLMGLGEK. The entire CDR3 reads CASSLMGLGEKLFF. The chain employs TRBV11-2 and TRBJ1-4; D possibly corresponds to TRBD1 (5 bases). The missing CDR3 end, 3 residues past where the read stops, is filled in from the germline J gene. Per germline, CDR1 SGHAT and CDR2 FQNNGV. Deletions cut 2 bases from V and 7 bases from J, with 11 bases between. CDR3 length: 14 residues.

This clone was counted many times. Read data end 3 residues before the CDR3 end; the end is taken from the germline J gene. This chain links TRBV5-1 with TRBJ2-7; 8 nucleotides agree with TRBD1. Germline V CDR1 and CDR2: SGHRS, YFSETQ. This CDR3 is 16 amino acids long. V shed 1 base and J 0 bases; nucleotides not matched to a gene: 6. The CDR3 is CASSLRQGLASYEQYF. CDR3 DNA, as far as it was read: TGCGCCAGCAGCTTGAGACAGGGGCTGGCCTCCTACGAG.

Points on this clone: The read comes to an end 3 residues before the CDR3 does, leaving the germline J gene to fill in the end. The chain recombines TRBV19 with TRBJ1-1; D ambiguous. The germline V gene has CDR1 LNHDA and CDR2 SQIVND (reference sequence). V was shortened by 5 bases and J by 7 bases, with 11 bases between the two germline ends. The CDR3 sequence is 12 residues long. CDR3 protein: CASSPRVGEAFF. The CDR3 bases that were read are TGTGCCAGTAGTCCGAGGGTAGGTGAA.

This clone appeared many times. The read ends 3 residues shy of where the CDR3 ends; the end is completed using the germline J gene. J is TRBJ2-7 and V is TRBV6-2 or TRBV6-3; TRBD1 matches at 8 bases. V was clipped by 2 bases and J by 5 bases; unmatched bases: 8. This CDR3 spans 15 amino acids. The germline V gene encodes CDR1 MNHEY and CDR2 SVGEGT. The DNA read from the CDR3 is TGTGCCAGCAGTTACCCACTGACAGGGGATAACGAG. This encodes CASSYPLTGDNE. The full CDR3 is CASSYPLTGDNEQYF.

This clone was counted at least ten times. Its ends do not fully match the called genes, so a read error is possible. The read gets to within 3 residues of the CDR3 end, and the germline J gene fills in the rest. V gene TRBV7-3 combines with J gene TRBJ2-3; possible D gene TRBD1, 5 bases. This CDR3 spans 16 amino acids. Per germline, CDR1 SGHTA and CDR2 FQGTGA. The CDR3 DNA, read in part, is TGTGCCGGCAGTTTTGTGGGGCGATTAGTACCAGATACG. Its protein product is CAGSFVGRLVPDT. The complete CDR3 protein is CAGSFVGRLVPDTQYF.

In this sample, this clone turned up many times. The read halts 3 residues ahead of the CDR3 end, with the missing end drawn from the germline J gene. The chain uses TRBV20-1 and TRBJ2-2; TRBD2 aligns across 9 bases. This CDR3 has 16 amino acids. V trimming: 3 bases; J trimming: 2 bases; junction bases outside the gene matches: 7. Germline V gene data show CDR1 as DFQATT and CDR2 as SNEGSKA (reference sequence). The CDR3 reads CSARAAGGPNTGELFF. Partial CDR3 DNA: TGCAGTGCTAGGGCAGCGGGAGGCCCTAACACCGGGGAG.

In its sample, this clone was seen a few times. The read ends 3 residues shy of where the CDR3 ends; the end is completed using the germline J gene. The J gene is TRBJ1-2, the V gene TRBV18, with 11 bases aligning to TRBD1. The V gene's germline CDR1 is KGHSH and CDR2 LQKENI. The CDR3 has 16 amino acids. Incomplete CDR3 DNA: TGTGCCAGCTCCCTAAGCCGGGACAGGGGGTCCTACGAC. This gives the protein CASSLSRDRGSYD. The full CDR3 protein reads CASSLSRDRGSYDYTF.

This clone was detected ten times or more. Read sequence stops 3 residues before the CDR3 end, and the germline J gene provides the missing end. This chain links TRBV5-6 with TRBJ1-5; D is unresolved. Trimming left V 1 base short and J 6 bases short, with 11 bases between. The CDR3 sequence is 14 residues long. Germline CDR1 is SGHDT and CDR2 is YYEEEE. CDR3 region: CASSLRGLRQPQHF. The DNA read from the CDR3 is TGTGCCAGCAGCTTGAGAGGGTTGCGTCAGCCC.

On this clone itself: The read terminates 3 residues ahead of where the CDR3 ends, so the germline J gene completes it. The rearrangement joins TRBV20-1 to TRBJ2-5; 7 positions match TRBD2. The CDR3 has 18 residues. The V gene's germline CDR1 is DFQATT and CDR2 SNEGSKA (reference sequence). The CDR3 bases that were read are TGCAGTGCTAGTATTCGGCTAGCGGAGGCAGCGGCCCGAGATACC. Amino acids: CSASIRLAEAAARDT. The CDR3, in full, reads CSASIRLAEAAARDTQYF.

Only a few counts were recorded for this clone. With the read ending 3 residues before the CDR3 end, the germline J gene is used to fill in that end. The J gene is TRBJ1-3, the V gene TRBV13; 7 positions match TRBD1. After removal of 5 bases from V and 4 bases from J, the junction contained 14 bases not matched to a gene. CDR3 length equals 17 residues. Germline assignment: CDR1 PRHDT and CDR2 FYEKMQ (reference sequence). The CDR3 region is CASSPERPTGAGNTIYF. The sequenced part of the CDR3 DNA is TGTGCCAGCAGCCCCGAAAGACCCACAGGGGCGGGAAACACC.

This clone was detected many times. The read ends 3 residues early relative to the CDR3; the germline J gene fills the gap. The J gene is TRBJ1-1, the V gene TRBV2; D is perhaps TRBD1 (5 bases). The CDR3 loop spans 13 amino acids. The germline V and J ends were trimmed by 4 bases and 1 base, with 7 bases remaining between them. Germline V gives CDR1 SNHLY, CDR2 FYNNEI. Incomplete CDR3 DNA: TGTGCCAGCAGTGCGGGGGGGAACACTGAA. This sequence encodes CASSAGGNTE. In full, the CDR3 is CASSAGGNTEAFF.

This clone was observed many times. The read terminates 3 residues before the CDR3 end, so the remaining end is supplied by the germline J gene. The chain couples TRBV2 to TRBJ2-7; D uncertain. This CDR3 region has 14 residues. CDR1 is SNHLY and CDR2 is FYNNEI in the germline V gene. Trimming pared 2 bases from V and 1 base from J, leaving 9 bases between. The sequenced part of the CDR3 DNA is TGTGCCAGCAGTGAACAGTACCAGTCCTACGAG. Translation gives CASSEQYQSYE. The whole CDR3 reads CASSEQYQSYEQYF.

The sample holds a few counts of this clone. The read ends 3 residues shy of where the CDR3 ends; the end is completed using the germline J gene. The genes are TRBV10-2 and TRBJ2-7; the match to TRBD2 covers 11 bases. Trimming removed 6 bases from V and 2 bases from J; junction bases left unmatched: 3. Germline CDR1 WSHSY, CDR2 SAAADI. The CDR3 spans 14 residues. The CDR3 sequence: CASRDSGGAYEQYF. The CDR3 bases that were read are TGCGCCAGCAGAGATAGCGGGGGGGCCTACGAG.

This clone was detected a few times. The read falls 3 residues short of the CDR3 end, and the missing part is taken from the germline J gene. The J gene is TRBJ1-5, the V gene TRBV2, with 7 bases aligning to TRBD1. CDR1 SNHLY and CDR2 FYNNEI come from the germline V gene. The V gene end was trimmed by 6 bases and the J gene end by 0 bases; junction bases not matched to a gene: 11. The CDR3 has 17 residues. CDR3 DNA (partial): TGTGCCAGCAGGTTGGGACAGCCACTTAATAGCAATCAGCCC. Translated: CASRLGQPLNSNQP. The complete CDR3 reads CASRLGQPLNSNQPQHF.

This clone came up many times. The read finishes 3 residues shy of the CDR3 end, and the germline J gene is used to complete it. This chain uses TRBV2 with TRBJ2-5, with 12 bases identical to TRBD1. Germline V gives CDR1 SNHLY, CDR2 FYNNEI. The V segment lost 6 bases and the J segment 5 bases; nucleotides outside the gene matches: 7. The CDR3 is 15 residues long. Incomplete CDR3 DNA: TGTGCCAGCAGAAGAGGGACAGGGGGCTTGGAGACC. It is translated as CASRRGTGGLET. In full, the CDR3 reads CASRRGTGGLETQYF.

This clone was seen many times. The CDR3 extends 3 residues past the end of the read, so its final part is completed from the germline J gene. The rearrangement uses TRBV5-1 and TRBJ2-7; unclear D gene. This CDR3 has 14 residues. V was shortened by 5 bases and J by 3 bases, with 15 bases between the two germline ends. CDR1 is SGHRS and CDR2 is YFSETQ in the germline V gene. The covered CDR3 bases are TGCGCCAGCAGATCCCGTTCGGGTGGCTACGAG. This gives the protein CASRSRSGGYE. The entire CDR3 protein reads CASRSRSGGYEQYF. The complete variable domain, with remaining parts taken from reference TRBV5-1 and TRBJ2-7, reads KAGVTQTPRYLIKTRGQQVTLSCSPISGHRSVSWYQQTPGQGLQFLFEYFSETQRNKGNFPGRFSGRQFSNSRSEMNVSTLELGDSALYLCASRSRSGGYEQYFGPGTRLTVT.

Regarding this clone: The observed sequence ends 3 residues before the CDR3 terminus, with the missing tail filled in from the germline J gene. V usage is TRBV7-2 and J usage is TRBJ2-5, with D unclear. Trimming took 5 bases from V and 5 from J, leaving 18 bases between them. CDR1 SGHTA and CDR2 FQGNSA come from the germline V gene. This CDR3 comprises 15 residues. Incomplete CDR3 DNA: TGTGCCAGCAGCGTCTATACGTCCGTTGAGGAGACC. Translating it yields CASSVYTSVEET. In full, the CDR3 is CASSVYTSVEETQYF. Looking up the rest from reference TRBV7-2 and TRBJ2-5 gives the full variable domain: GAGVSQSPSNKVTEKGKDVELRCDPISGHTALYWYRQSLGQGLEFLIYFQGNSAPDKSGLPSDRFSAERTGGSVSTLTIQRTQQEDSAVYLCASSVYTSVEETQYFGPGTRLLVL.